A few counts support the clone carrying this T cell receptor beta chain. What it binds is not known. The data originate from a study of response to subunit inactivated influenza vaccine. Study results and caveats: Only a handful of new T cells, the authors suggested, are recruited with each seasonal influenza vaccination.

One entry per CDR3 protein, called by TCRdb with MiXCR from the RT-PCR reads. Here the sample spans about 580,000 distinct CDR3 sequences, around 13% being singletons. Trimming cost V 0 bases and J 0 bases, with 12 bases left between them. The CDR3 consists of 15 residues. The germline CDR1 and CDR2 sequences are DFQATT and SNEGSKA (reference sequence). This sequence joins TRBV20-1 and TRBJ2-7; D gene ambiguous. The TCR originated in a man in his forties or fifties who received an inactivated influenza vaccine. Sequencing was performed on PBMCs from blood, taken roughly 12 days after vaccination. The CDR3 spells CSARDRPSYSYEQYF. In DNA, the CDR3 is TGCAGTGCTAGAGATCGACCCTCATACTCCTACGAGCAGTACTTC.